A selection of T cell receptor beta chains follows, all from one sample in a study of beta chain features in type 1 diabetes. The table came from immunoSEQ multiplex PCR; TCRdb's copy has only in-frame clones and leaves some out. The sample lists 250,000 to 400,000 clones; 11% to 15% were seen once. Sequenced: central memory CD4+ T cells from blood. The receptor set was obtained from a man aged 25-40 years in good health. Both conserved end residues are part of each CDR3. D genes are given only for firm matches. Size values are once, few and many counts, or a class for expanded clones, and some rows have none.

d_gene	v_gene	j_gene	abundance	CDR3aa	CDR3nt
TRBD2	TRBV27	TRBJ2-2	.	CASRLAGGNTGELFF	TGTGCCAGCAGACTAGCGGGGGGGAACACCGGGGAGCTGTTTTTT
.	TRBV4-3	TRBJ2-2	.	CASSQPSRETGELFF	TGCGCCAGCAGCCAACCCAGTCGGGAAACCGGGGAGCTGTTTTTT
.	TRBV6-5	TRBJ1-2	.	CASTRSRGGGYTF	TGTGCCAGCACGAGATCCCGAGGGGGTGGCTACACCTTC
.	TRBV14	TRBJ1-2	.	CASSQGRSGAYGYTF	TGTGCCAGCAGCCAAGGGCGGTCAGGCGCCTATGGCTACACCTTC
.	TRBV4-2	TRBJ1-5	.	CASSQDMSRPQHF	TGTGCCAGCAGCCAAGATATGTCCCGGCCCCAGCATTTT
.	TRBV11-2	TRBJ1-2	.	CASSSHRSYGYTF	TGTGCCAGCAGCTCCCACAGAAGCTATGGCTACACCTTC
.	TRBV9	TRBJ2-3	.	CASSVISLGTDTQYF	TGTGCCAGCAGCGTAATAAGCTTGGGCACAGATACGCAGTATTTT
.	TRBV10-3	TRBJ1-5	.	CASRGPGDQPQHF	TGTGCCTCCCGGGGTCCAGGGGATCAGCCCCAGCATTTT
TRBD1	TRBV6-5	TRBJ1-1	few	CAHMGQGGTEAFF	TGTGCCCACATGGGGCAGGGGGGCACTGAAGCTTTCTTT
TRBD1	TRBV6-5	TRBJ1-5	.	CASLALTGDQPQHF	TGTGCCAGCCTAGCCCTGACAGGGGACCAGCCCCAGCATTTT
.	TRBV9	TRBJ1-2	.	CASSSQLGGYTF	TGTGCCAGCAGCTCCCAGCTGGGGGGCTACACCTTC
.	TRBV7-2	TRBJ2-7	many	CASSLGHNSYEQYF	TGTGCCAGCAGCTTAGGCCACAACTCCTACGAGCAGTACTTC
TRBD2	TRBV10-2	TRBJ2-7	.	CASSDLRGAHEQYF	TGCGCCAGCAGTGACTTGCGGGGGGCCCACGAGCAGTACTTC
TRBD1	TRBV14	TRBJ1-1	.	CASSLSGQREAFF	TGTGCCAGCAGCCTATCGGGACAGCGAGAAGCTTTCTTT
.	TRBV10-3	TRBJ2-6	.	CASKKRGSGANVLTF	TGTGCCAGCAAAAAGCGCGGCTCTGGGGCCAACGTCCTGACTTTC
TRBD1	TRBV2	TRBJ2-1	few	CASSPGQGYDEQFF	TGTGCCAGCAGCCCGGGACAGGGGTATGATGAGCAGTTCTTC
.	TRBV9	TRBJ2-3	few	CASSNGRKTDTQYF	TGTGCCAGCAGCAATGGACGGAAAACAGATACGCAGTATTTT
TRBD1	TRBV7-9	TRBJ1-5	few	CASSLTQGTQHF	TGTGCCAGCAGCTTAACACAGGGGACCCAGCATTTT
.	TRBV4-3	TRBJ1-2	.	CASSQDRSGAGGYTF	TGCGCCAGCAGCCAAGATAGATCGGGGGCTGGTGGCTACACCTTC
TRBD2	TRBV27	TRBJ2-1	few	CASSSLTSGGLNEQFF	TGTGCCAGCAGTTCGCTGACTAGCGGGGGCCTCAATGAGCAGTTCTTC
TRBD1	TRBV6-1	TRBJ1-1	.	CASSPDRVGAFF	TGTGCCAGCAGTCCGGACAGGGTCGGGGCTTTCTTT
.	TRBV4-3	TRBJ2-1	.	CASSQDLPLGQLYNEQFF	TGCGCCAGCAGCCAAGATCTCCCCCTAGGACAGTTATACAATGAGCAGTTCTTC
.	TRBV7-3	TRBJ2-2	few	CASSPYRLGENTGELFF	TGTGCCAGCAGCCCCTATAGACTAGGGGAAAACACCGGGGAGCTGTTTTTT
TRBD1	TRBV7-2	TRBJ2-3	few	CASSSSGGASTDTQYF	TGTGCCAGCAGCTCCTCAGGGGGCGCTAGCACAGATACGCAGTATTTT
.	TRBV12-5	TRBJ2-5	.	CASGLVRGEQTQYF	TGTGCTAGTGGTTTGGTACGTGGGGAACAGACCCAGTACTTC
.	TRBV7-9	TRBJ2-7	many	CASKEEGEQYF	TGTGCCAGCAAGGAGGAAGGCGAGCAGTACTTC
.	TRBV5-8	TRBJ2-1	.	CASSFYGTNEQFF	TGTGCCAGCAGCTTTTACGGGACCAATGAGCAGTTCTTC
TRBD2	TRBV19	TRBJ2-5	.	CASSIARGGLETQYF	TGTGCCAGTAGTATAGCCCGGGGAGGGTTGGAGACCCAGTACTTC
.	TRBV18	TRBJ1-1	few	CASSQYGTEAFF	TGTGCCAGCTCCCAGTACGGGACTGAAGCTTTCTTT
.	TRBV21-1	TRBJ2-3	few	CATFGLAGMCCGTDTQYF	TGTGCCACCTTCGGCCTAGCGGGTATGTGTTGTGGCACAGATACGCAGTATTTT
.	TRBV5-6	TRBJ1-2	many	CASSLVASTQRGLNYGYTF	TGTGCCAGCAGCTTGGTGGCTAGTACCCAGCGGGGGCTGAACTATGGCTACACCTTC
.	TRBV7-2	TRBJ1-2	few	CASSPGSRGSYTF	TGTGCCAGCAGCCCCGGATCGCGAGGGAGTTACACCTTC
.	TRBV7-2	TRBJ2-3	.	CASSKGTDTDTQYF	TGTGCCAGCAGCAAGGGGACGGACACAGATACGCAGTATTTT
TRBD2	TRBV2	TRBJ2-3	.	CASSKLAASTDTQYF	TGTGCCAGCAGCAAACTAGCGGCTAGCACAGATACGCAGTATTTT
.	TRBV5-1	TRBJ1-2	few	CASSPTLGGYTF	TGCGCCAGCAGCCCCACGCTCGGAGGCTACACCTTC
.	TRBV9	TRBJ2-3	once	CASSVDATHTDTQYF	TGTGCCAGCAGCGTAGACGCTACCCACACAGATACGCAGTATTTT
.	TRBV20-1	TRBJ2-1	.	CSARTVHEQFF	TGCAGTGCTAGGACGGTCCATGAGCAGTTCTTC